This T cell receptor beta chain was profiled in a study of cytomegalovirus exposure and HLA in healthy donors. V lost 0 bases, J lost 4 bases, and 1 base stayed unmatched. Germline V gene data show CDR1 as LGHNA and CDR2 as YSLEER. The CDR3 sequence is 14 residues long. Primers: 60 Vbeta forward and 13 Jbeta reverse. Sequencing used immunoSEQ multiplex PCR; TCRdb keeps in-frame clones, though not all of them. The sample carries 250,000 to 300,000 clones, 70% to 90% recorded once. This receptor was obtained from a woman aged 40 to 55 in good health and CMV-seropositive. Sequencing was done on a sample of PBMCs. This sequence joins TRBV4-3 and TRBJ2-3, with TRBD2 matching over 7 bases. CDR3 nucleotide sequence: TGCGCCAGCAGCCAAGACCGGGAGGCAGATACGCAGTATTTT. Its translation is CASSQDREADTQYF.